This T cell receptor beta chain was recorded in a study of shared clonotypes between healthy human individuals. Several immunoSEQ 96-well plates shared each subset's DNA, each plate a replicate. Measured with immunoSEQ multiplex PCR; TCRdb has only the in-frame clones, and not every one. The sample holds around 2.1 million clones, 85% to 95% seen once. J lost 6 bases, V lost 4 bases, and 21 bases had no gene match. In germline, CDR1 is SGDLS, CDR2 YYNGEE. The CDR3 covers 19 residues. Naive CD8 cells lacked CD45RO and underwent positive selection for CCR7, leaving out terminally differentiated effector memory CD45RA+ cells.

The chain uses TRBV9 and TRBJ2-2; TRBD2 matches at 7 bases. This sequence was found in a young man in good health. Some clones in this sample may be carry-over from other donors' samples. The source material was naive CD8+ T cells from PBMCs. The CDR3 DNA sequence: TGTGCCAGCAGCCAAACCCTACTCGACTCGCGGGAGCGGGCCGGGGAGCTGTTTTTT. Translated: CASSQTLLDSRERAGELFF.